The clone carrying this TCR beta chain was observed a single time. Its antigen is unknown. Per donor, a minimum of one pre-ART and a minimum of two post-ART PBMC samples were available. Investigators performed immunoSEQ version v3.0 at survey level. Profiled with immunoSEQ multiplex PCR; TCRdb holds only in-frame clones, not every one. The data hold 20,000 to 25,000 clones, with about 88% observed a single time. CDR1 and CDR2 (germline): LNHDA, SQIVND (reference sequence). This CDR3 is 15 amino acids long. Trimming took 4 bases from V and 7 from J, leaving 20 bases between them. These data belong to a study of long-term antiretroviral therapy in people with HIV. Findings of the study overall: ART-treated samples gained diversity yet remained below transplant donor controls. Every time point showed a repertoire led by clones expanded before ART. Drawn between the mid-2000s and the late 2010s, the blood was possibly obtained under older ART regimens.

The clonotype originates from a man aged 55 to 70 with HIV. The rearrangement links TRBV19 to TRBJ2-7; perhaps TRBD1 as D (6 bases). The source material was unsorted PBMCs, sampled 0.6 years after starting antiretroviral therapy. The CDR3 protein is CASSTGQPGSWEQYF. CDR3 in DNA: TGTGCCAGTAGTACTGGACAGCCAGGGTCTTGGGAGCAGTACTTC. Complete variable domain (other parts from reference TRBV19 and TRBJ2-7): DGGITQSPKYLFRKEGQNVTLSCEQNLNHDAMYWYRQDPGQGLRLIYYSQIVNDFQKGDIAEGYSVSREKKESFPLTVTSAQKNPTAFYLCASSTGQPGSWEQYFGPGTRLTVT.